These 18 T cell receptor beta chains came from one sample sequenced in a study of blood T cell repertoires in COVID-19. Profiled with immunoSEQ multiplex PCR; TCRdb holds only in-frame clones, not every one. This table holds around 84,000 clones, about 87% found once. The sample consisted of peripheral blood. These receptors all stem from a man older than 75 with active or convalescent COVID-19.

V and J are TRBV5-6 and TRBJ2-6; D call uncertain. The V gene lost 6 bases and the J gene lost 1 base, with 8 bases spanning the gap. Germline V gene data show CDR1 as SGHDT and CDR2 as YYEEEE. The CDR3 runs 14 residues. The CDR3 sequence: CASTIQSGANVLTF. CDR3 nucleotide sequence: TGTGCCAGCACTATACAGTCTGGGGCCAACGTCCTGACTTTC.

V gene TRBV1 combines with J gene TRBJ2-2; the table gives TRBD2 as D, unverified against the DNA. TRBV1 constitutes a pseudogene. This CDR3 is built from 17 residues. The CDR3 DNA reads as TGCACCAGCAGCCAAGGTCATCTAGCTCCCCACACCGGGGAGCTGTTTTTT. It translates to CTSSQGHLAPHTGELFF.

The chain is built from TRBV19 and TRBJ1-5; D is ambiguous. V lost 11 bases to trimming and J lost 1 base, with 15 bases between them. This CDR3 has 14 residues. Looked up from germline, CDR1 is LNHDA and CDR2 is SQIVND (reference sequence). The CDR3 nucleotides read TGTGCCTCCAAAGCTAGCCAGAGCAATCAGCCCCAGCATTTT. Translation gives CASKASQSNQPQHF.

This clone was picked up one time. The rearrangement links TRBV6-5 to TRBJ2-5; a possible D gene is TRBD2 (6 bases). V was trimmed by 8 bases and J by 4 bases, leaving 11 bases between them. Germline-derived CDR1 and CDR2 are MNHEY and SVGAGI. The CDR3 is 12 residues long. CDR3 in DNA: TGTGCCAGCTCGCAAGCGGGAGAGACCCAGTACTTC. This translates into CASSQAGETQYF.

Comment on this clone: Additional DNA sequences in this sample encode the identical CDR3. The chain joins TRBV24-1 to TRBJ2-3; D unresolved. The V end was cut by 4 bases, the J end by 3 bases, with 13 bases between. CDR1 KGHDR and CDR2 SFDVKD come from the germline V gene. This CDR3 region has 15 residues. CDR3 in DNA: TGTGCCACCAGTGACCCGACGACACGTACAGATACGCAGTATTTT. Protein: CATSDPTTRTDTQYF.

The CDR3: CASSKRENGWETQYF. The CDR3 DNA sequence: TGTGCCAGCTCTAAGCGGGAGAACGGTTGGGAGACCCAGTACTTC. J is TRBJ2-5 and V is TRBV18, with 8 bases lining up with TRBD2. The CDR3 is 15 amino acids. Germline V lookup: CDR1 KGHSH, CDR2 LQKENI. V gave up 6 bases and J gave up 5 bases; unmatched junction bases: 11.

This chain uses TRBV4-1 with TRBJ2-1; 8 bases are shared with TRBD1. Germline CDR1 MGHRA, CDR2 YSYEKL. The CDR3 is 16 amino acids. The V and J ends lost 3 bases and 7 bases, in that order; junction bases with no gene match: 11. CDR3: CASSQEPGQGWNEQFF. The CDR3 region has the DNA TGCGCCAGCAGCCAGGAACCAGGACAGGGATGGAATGAGCAGTTCTTC.

With regard to this clone: The junction does not match germline at one end; this may be a read error. V usage is TRBV6-5 and J usage is TRBJ2-2; 8 bases match TRBD2. The CDR3 spans 15 residues. Germline loops: CDR1 MNHEY, CDR2 SVGAGI. The CDR3 DNA sequence: TGTGCCAGCAGTAAATTAGCGGGATGGAACCGGGGAGCTGTTTTT. It is translated as CASSKLAGWNRGAVF.

The chain employs TRBV6-5 and TRBJ1-6; no definite D call. V was trimmed by 6 bases and J by 7 bases, leaving 16 bases between them. Germline loops: CDR1 MNHEY, CDR2 SVGAGI. This CDR3 spans 15 amino acids. The CDR3 DNA follows: TGTGCCAGCAGCCTCGGCCATCTCGGGAATTCACCCCTCCACTTT. Amino acids: CASSLGHLGNSPLHF.

Written as DNA, the CDR3 is TGCGCCAGCAGCTTCTTGGGGACTAGGGGAAACAATGAGCAGTTCTTC. This translates into CASSFLGTRGNNEQFF. The rearrangement uses TRBV5-1 and TRBJ2-1, with 8 nucleotides matching TRBD2. CDR1 is SGHRS and CDR2 is YFSETQ in the germline V gene. Germline trimming cut 2 bases from V and 5 bases from J; bases unmatched to any gene: 9. The CDR3 covers 16 residues.

The chain uses TRBV5-4 and TRBJ2-3, with D unclear. CDR1 and CDR2 from the germline V gene are SGHNT and YYREEE (reference sequence). The CDR3 loop spans 14 amino acids. The ends were cut back, 4 bases at V and 0 bases at J, with 9 bases in the middle. As DNA, the CDR3 is TGTGCCAGCAGCCCGGAGTTGAGCACAGATACGCAGTATTTT. Its protein is CASSPELSTDTQYF.

The chain recombines TRBV5-1 with TRBJ1-2; 8 bases agree with TRBD1. V lost 5 bases and J lost 2; bases outside the gene matches: 5. CDR3 length equals 14 residues. The germline V gene has CDR1 SGHRS and CDR2 YFSETQ. DNA for the CDR3: TGCGCCAGCAGAGGACAGGGATCGAACTATGGCTACACCTTC. Its protein is CASRGQGSNYGYTF.

The chain uses TRBV5-1 and TRBJ2-1; 12 nucleotides match TRBD2. In germline, CDR1 is SGHRS, CDR2 YFSETQ. CDR3 length equals 14 residues. V was pared by 4 bases and J by 6 bases, with 2 bases of the junction left unmatched. The CDR3 region has the DNA TGCGCCAGCAGCCGGACTAGCGGGATCAATGAGCAGTTCTTC. It codes for CASSRTSGINEQFF. Combining the CDR3 with reference TRBV5-1 and TRBJ2-1 gives the whole variable domain KAGVTQTPRYLIKTRGQQVTLSCSPISGHRSVSWYQQTPGQGLQFLFEYFSETQRNKGNFPGRFSGRQFSNSRSEMNVSTLELGDSALYLCASSRTSGINEQFFGPGTRLTVL.

This chain connects TRBV6-5 to TRBJ2-3; TRBD1 agrees at 8 bases. Germline V gene sequence: CDR1 MNHEY, CDR2 SVGAGI. Unmatched junction bases numbered 2, after V lost 3 bases and J lost 3 bases. The CDR3 is 14 amino acids. CDR3 sequence: CASSYRTGTDTQYF. CDR3 sequence (DNA): TGTGCCAGCAGTTATCGGACAGGGACAGATACGCAGTATTTT.

The chain is built from TRBV7-8 and TRBJ1-6; tentatively, D is TRBD1 (5 bases). Germline V CDR1 and CDR2: SGHVS, FQNEAQ. V was cut by 5 bases and J by 12 bases, with 17 bases left in between. The CDR3 covers 14 residues. CDR3 DNA: TGTGCCAGCAGCGAACGGGAGGGGCCACGACCCCTCCACTTT. Encoded protein: CASSEREGPRPLHF.

CDR3 amino acids: CASSLQGGALNTEAFF. The DNA for the CDR3 is TGCGCCAGCAGCTTGCAGGGAGGCGCATTGAACACTGAAGCTTTCTTT. The chain links TRBV5-1 to TRBJ1-1, with a weak D call TRBD1 (5 bases). CDR3 length equals 16 residues. Deletions cut 1 base from V and 0 bases from J, with 13 bases between. Per the germline V gene, CDR1 is SGHRS and CDR2 is YFSETQ.

The rearrangement links TRBV24-1 to TRBJ1-5; unclear D gene. CDR3 length equals 14 residues. Trimming shortened V by 2 bases and J by 6 bases, and 10 bases separated the two germline ends. Germline CDR1 KGHDR, CDR2 SFDVKD. The CDR3 region has the DNA TGTGCCACCAGTGATTCTCGGGGTGCTCAGCCCCAGCATTTT. Its protein is CATSDSRGAQPQHF.

The chain employs TRBV2 and TRBJ1-4, with D possibly being TRBD1 (5 bases). This CDR3 contains 15 residues. The V and J ends lost 3 bases and 7 bases respectively, with 15 bases between them. Per the germline V gene, CDR1 is SNHLY and CDR2 is FYNNEI. The DNA of the CDR3 is TGTGCCAGCAGTGAGTGGGGGGTTATTTCTGAAAAACTGTTTTTT. Protein product: CASSEWGVISEKLFF. Full variable domain (rest looked up from reference TRBV2 and TRBJ1-4): EPEVTQTPSHQVTQMGQEVILRCVPISNHLYFYWYRQILGQKVEFLVSFYNNEISEKSEIFDDQFSVERPDGSNFTLKIRSTKLEDSAMYFCASSEWGVISEKLFFGSGTQLSVL.